This T cell receptor beta chain was found in a study of cytomegalovirus exposure and HLA in healthy donors. Study-level results: Reports showed the classifier diagnosing cytomegalovirus status with high specificity and sensitivity. Associated with HLA alleles at 0.05 false discovery rate in a later analysis were about 17,000 TCR beta sequences. A later analysis reportedly found that, within productive TCRs, an Asian-associated ancestry cluster had fewer N-insertions than the mean observed across the approximately 600 donors. Most TCR beta V segments were productive about 87% or about 30% of the time in an earlier analysis.

About this clone itself: Its antigen is undetermined.

Amplification used 60 Vbeta primers and 13 Jbeta primers. Data came from immunoSEQ multiplex PCR; TCRdb stores just in-frame clones and leaves some out. The sample shows roughly 100,000 clones, about 71% of them seen only once. CDR3 length: 17 residues. Germline lookup yields CDR1 SGHAT and CDR2 FQDESV (reference sequence). V dropped 5 bases and J dropped 4 bases, with 23 bases sitting between them. V and J are TRBV11-1 and TRBJ2-5, with D possibly being TRBD1 (6 bases). This TCR derives from a woman between 50 and 59 years old in good health and CMV-seronegative. The sequenced sample was PBMCs. The DNA for the CDR3 is TGTGCCAGCAGCCCGGACAGTTTTCTCTGGGTGGGAGAGACCCAGTACTTC. The encoded protein is CASSPDSFLWVGETQYF.